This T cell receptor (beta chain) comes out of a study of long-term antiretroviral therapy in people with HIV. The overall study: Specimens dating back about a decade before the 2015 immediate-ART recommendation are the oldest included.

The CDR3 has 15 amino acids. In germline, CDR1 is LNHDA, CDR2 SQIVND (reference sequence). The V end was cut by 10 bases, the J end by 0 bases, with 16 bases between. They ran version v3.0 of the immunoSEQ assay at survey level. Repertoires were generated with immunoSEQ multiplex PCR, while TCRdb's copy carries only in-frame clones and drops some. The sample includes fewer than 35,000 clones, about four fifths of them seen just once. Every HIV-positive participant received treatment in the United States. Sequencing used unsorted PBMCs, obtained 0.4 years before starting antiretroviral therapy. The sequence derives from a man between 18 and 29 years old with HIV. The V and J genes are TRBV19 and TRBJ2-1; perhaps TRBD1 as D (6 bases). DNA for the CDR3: TGTGCCACCAAGTACGAGGACAGCTCCTACAATGAGCAGTTCTTC. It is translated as CATKYEDSSYNEQFF.